A selection of T cell receptor beta chains follows, all from one sample in a study of T cells after posttransplantation cyclophosphamide. Some clones are missing from TCRdb's copy, which holds only in-frame ones; the method was immunoSEQ multiplex PCR. The data contain about 9,600 clones, approximately 88% of them singletons. The sequenced sample was PBMCs, obtained after an allogeneic stem cell transplant with a calcineurin inhibitor and methotrexate. All receptors derive from a young adult male patient who received an allogeneic stem cell transplant from an unrelated donor, was CMV-positive, and had no GVHD. Some T cells may be the graft donor's. CDR3s include the opening cysteine and the closing phenylalanine or tryptophan. Fields, in order: V gene, D gene, clone size, J gene, CDR3 DNA, CDR3 protein. The D gene is left open where the match is weak. A clone size is listed for some rows: how often the clone was seen (once, few, many), or a class if it is expanded.

TRBV2	.	few	TRBJ1-4	TGTGCCAGCTCTTGGCGTAGGGGTGAAAAACTGTTTTTT	CASSWRRGEKLFF
TRBV7-3	TRBD2	.	TRBJ2-7	TGTGCCAGCAGCCGGACTAGCGAGTCCTACGAGCAGTACTTC	CASSRTSESYEQYF
TRBV4-3	.	.	TRBJ2-7	TGCGCCAGCAGCCAGGACATGTGGGCGGGAGAGCAGTACTTC	CASSQDMWAGEQYF
TRBV19	TRBD2	.	TRBJ2-7	TGTGCCAGTAGTATAGTGGGAGGGGAGGGGTTTTACGAGCAGTACTTC	CASSIVGGEGFYEQYF
TRBV28	.	.	TRBJ1-1	TGTGCCAGCAGTCCCCAGGAGGACAGTTTGAACACTGAAGCTTTCTTT	CASSPQEDSLNTEAFF
TRBV2	.	once	TRBJ1-2	TGTGCCAGCAGTCCCCGTCGACAGGCGAATGGCTATGGCTACACCTTC	CASSPRRQANGYGYTF
TRBV28	.	.	TRBJ2-7	TGTGCCAGCAGTTTAGGGCTAGCTATTCGCCACGAGCAGTACTTC	CASSLGLAIRHEQYF
TRBV18	TRBD2	.	TRBJ2-5	TGTGCCAGCTCACCTCGGACTAGCGGACCCTTCCAAGAGACCCAGTACTTC	CASSPRTSGPFQETQYF
TRBV18	.	.	TRBJ1-1	TGTGCCAGCTCACCACGGACAGATCCCACTGAAGCTTTCTTT	CASSPRTDPTEAFF
TRBV5-1	TRBD1	.	TRBJ1-5	TGCGCCAGCAGCTTGGGGGCAGGGGGAGAGCCCCAGCATTTT	CASSLGAGGEPQHF
TRBV27	TRBD1	.	TRBJ1-5	TGTGCCAGCAGTTCCCGACAGGGCTGGAATCAGCCCCAGCATTTT	CASSSRQGWNQPQHF
TRBV7-9	.	.	TRBJ2-2	TGTGCCAGCAGGTTTGAGGCCGGGGAGCTGTTTTTT	CASRFEAGELFF
TRBV5-6	.	.	TRBJ2-2	TGTGCCAGCAGCTTCTCTACTCTATGGACCGGGGAGCTGTTTTTT	CASSFSTLWTGELFF
TRBV5-1	TRBD2	.	TRBJ2-3	TGCGCCAGCAGCTTACGACTAGCGGGAGTCACAGATACGCAGTATTTT	CASSLRLAGVTDTQYF
TRBV11-3	TRBD2	.	TRBJ2-5	TGTGCCAGCAGCTCCCTGCGGACTAGCGGGAGGGCCGGGGAGACCCAGTACTTC	CASSSLRTSGRAGETQYF
TRBV9	.	once	TRBJ2-1	TGTGCCAGCAGCGTAGCCACGGGACTCAAGCCCTACTACGATGAGCAGTTCTTC	CASSVATGLKPYYDEQFF
TRBV7-3	.	.	TRBJ2-1	TGTGCCAGCAGCTTAGGATCGGGGGTCTACAATGAGCAGTTCTTC	CASSLGSGVYNEQFF
TRBV28	.	.	TRBJ1-2	TGTGCCAGCAGTTCCCCCGGGGGGTCTAGCTATGGCTACACCTTC	CASSSPGGSSYGYTF
TRBV30	.	.	TRBJ2-4	TGTGCCTGGAGGCATAGGGGAACAGAGGCAAACATTCAGTACTTC	CAWRHRGTEANIQYF
TRBV9	TRBD2	.	TRBJ2-1	TGTGCCAGCAGCGTAGATCGCCTAGCGGGAGGGTTCAATGAGCAGTTCTTC	CASSVDRLAGGFNEQFF
TRBV7-3	.	.	TRBJ2-3	TGTGCCAGCAGCTTACGAGGGCCGTCAGATACGCAGTATTTT	CASSLRGPSDTQYF
TRBV5-4	.	few	TRBJ2-6	TGTGCCAGCAGCCAGCTAGTCGGGCGGGATGGCTCTGGGGCCAACGTCCTGACTTTC	CASSQLVGRDGSGANVLTF
TRBV7-9	.	.	TRBJ1-5	TGTGCCAGCAGCGCAACAACGGCAGGGAATCAGCCCCAGCATTTT	CASSATTAGNQPQHF
TRBV30	TRBD1	.	TRBJ1-2	TGTGCCTGGAGTGTACGTCGGACAGGGCCAGCTAACTATGGCTACACCTTC	CAWSVRRTGPANYGYTF
TRBV4-3	TRBD2	.	TRBJ2-7	TGCGCCAGCAGCCAAGATTGGGGTGGTTTGGGACTAGCGGGAGCAAGGTCCTACGAGCAGTACTTC	CASSQDWGGLGLAGARSYEQYF
TRBV6-6	.	.	TRBJ1-1	TGTGCCAGCAGTCCAGGGCCCTTGAACACTGAAGCTTTCTTT	CASSPGPLNTEAFF
TRBV5-1	TRBD2	.	TRBJ2-3	TGCGCCAGCAGCCTAGGCGGACTAGCGGGGACAGATACGCAGTATTTT	CASSLGGLAGTDTQYF
TRBV15	.	.	TRBJ2-3	TGTGCCACCAGCAGACCTCCTTCCGCCCATGTTCGGTACACAGATACGCAGTATTTT	CATSRPPSAHVRYTDTQYF
TRBV7-9	.	.	TRBJ1-3	TGTGCCAGCAGCCTTGACAGGACGGGAAACACCATATATTTT	CASSLDRTGNTIYF
TRBV15	.	.	TRBJ2-1	TGTGCCACCAGCAGAGATTTAGTAGAAGTAGAGCAGTTCTTC	CATSRDLVEVEQFF
TRBV7-2	.	.	TRBJ2-7	TGTGCCAGCAGCTTAGCATTGAGCTACGAGCAGTACTTC	CASSLALSYEQYF
TRBV6-1	TRBD2	.	TRBJ2-3	TGTGCCAGCAGCGCTCCGGGACTAAGTACAGATACGCAGTATTTT	CASSAPGLSTDTQYF
TRBV9	.	once	TRBJ2-3	TGTGCCAGCAGCGTAGTAGCTAACACAGATACGCAGTATTTT	CASSVVANTDTQYF
TRBV7-2	TRBD1	.	TRBJ2-7	TGTGCCAGCAGCTTAAGTGGGACAGGGACCTACGAGCAGTACTTC	CASSLSGTGTYEQYF
TRBV19	TRBD1	.	TRBJ1-5	TGTGCCAGTAGTCCATTCCCAGGGGGTGATCAGCCCCAGCATTTT	CASSPFPGGDQPQHF
TRBV5-1	TRBD1	.	TRBJ1-2	TGCGCCAGTGCCACCGGGACAGGGGGCCGGGGCTACACCTTC	CASATGTGGRGYTF
TRBV28	.	once	TRBJ2-7	TGTGCCAGCAGTTTGCCGCCGACTGATTACGAGCAGTACTTC	CASSLPPTDYEQYF
TRBV29-1	TRBD2	.	TRBJ2-3	TGCAGCGTTGAGGGGACTAGCGAAAGCACAGATACGCAGTATTTT	CSVEGTSESTDTQYF
TRBV9	.	once	TRBJ2-3	TGTGCCAGCAGCGGCGTACTCCTCGGGGATACGCAGTATTTT	CASSGVLLGDTQYF
TRBV19	.	.	TRBJ1-1	TGTGCCAGTAGTATAGTACAGATGAACACTGAAGCTTTCTTT	CASSIVQMNTEAFF
TRBV5-8	.	.	TRBJ2-5	TGTGCCAGCAGATTTTCGGAGACCCAGTACTTC	CASRFSETQYF
TRBV5-4	.	once	TRBJ2-7	TGTGCCAGCTCCCAAGGGCCAGGGGAGCCCGAGCAGTACTTC	CASSQGPGEPEQYF
TRBV27	.	.	TRBJ2-5	TGTGCCAGCAGTTTACAAGGGGCAGTGGGAGAGACCCAGTACTTC	CASSLQGAVGETQYF
TRBV6-6	TRBD1	.	TRBJ1-1	TGTGCCAGCAGTTACAGGGGGCAGGCTGAAGCTTTCTTT	CASSYRGQAEAFF
TRBV2	.	once	TRBJ2-6	TGTGCCAGCAGTGATTGGAGCTCTGGGGCCAACGTCCTGACTTTC	CASSDWSSGANVLTF
TRBV28	.	.	TRBJ1-4	TGTGCCAGCAGCCTCCCCTCAGGGAAGGTTAATGAAAAACTGTTTTTT	CASSLPSGKVNEKLFF
TRBV9	.	.	TRBJ2-3	TGTGCCAGCAGCGTAGGTCACCCGGTCGGAGATACGCAGTATTTT	CASSVGHPVGDTQYF
TRBV7-7	.	.	TRBJ2-1	TGTGCCAGCAGCCCCATGGCGGTAGGAGGCAATGAGCAGTTCTTC	CASSPMAVGGNEQFF
TRBV7-2	.	.	TRBJ2-3	TGTGCCAGCAGCTTAGGCGAGCGGGTGGGCACAGATACGCAGTATTTT	CASSLGERVGTDTQYF
TRBV7-9	TRBD2	.	TRBJ2-3	TGTGCCAGCAGCTTAACTAGCGGGAATACAGATACGCAGTATTTT	CASSLTSGNTDTQYF
TRBV2	.	.	TRBJ2-1	TGTGCCAGCATGAGGACTTCGGCGGGGGAGCAGTTCTTC	CASMRTSAGEQFF
TRBV2	TRBD1	.	TRBJ1-2	TGTGCCAGCAGTGAAGTACAGGGGGCGGAAGGCTACACCTTC	CASSEVQGAEGYTF
TRBV21-1	.	.	TRBJ2-1	TGTGCCAGCACCTTTCACCCTGGGGCGGGCGGGAGTACATTTAGTGAGCAGTTCTTC	CASTFHPGAGGSTFSEQFF
TRBV28	TRBD2	.	TRBJ2-2	TGTGCCAGCAGTTCCCATACTAGCGGGAGCGGCACCGGGGAGCTGTTTTTT	CASSSHTSGSGTGELFF
TRBV5-1	.	.	TRBJ2-2	TGCGCCAGCAGCTTGGTGGGAGCCGGGGAGCTGTTTTTT	CASSLVGAGELFF